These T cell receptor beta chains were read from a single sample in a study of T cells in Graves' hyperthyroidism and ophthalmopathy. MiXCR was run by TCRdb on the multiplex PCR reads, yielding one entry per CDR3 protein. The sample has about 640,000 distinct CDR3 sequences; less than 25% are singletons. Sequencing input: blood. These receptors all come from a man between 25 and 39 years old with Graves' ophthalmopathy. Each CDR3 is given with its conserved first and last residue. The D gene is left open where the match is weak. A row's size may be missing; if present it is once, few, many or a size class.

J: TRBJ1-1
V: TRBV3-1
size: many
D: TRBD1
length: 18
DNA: TGTGCCAGCAGCCCCTTTCGACAGGGGAAGAACATGAACACTGAAGCTTTCTTT
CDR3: CASSPFRQGKNMNTEAFF

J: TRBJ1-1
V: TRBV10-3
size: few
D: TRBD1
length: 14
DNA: TGTGCCACCCGACAGGGGGCCCGGAACACTGAAGCTTTCTTT
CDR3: CATRQGARNTEAFF

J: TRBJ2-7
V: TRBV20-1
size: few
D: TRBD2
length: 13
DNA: TGCAGTGCTCGACTAGCGGATACCTACGAGCAGTACTTC
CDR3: CSARLADTYEQYF

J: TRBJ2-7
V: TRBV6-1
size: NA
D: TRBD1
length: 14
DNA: TGTGCCAGCAGCATAAGGGACAGGGGGCGCGAGCAGTACTTC
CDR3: CASSIRDRGREQYF

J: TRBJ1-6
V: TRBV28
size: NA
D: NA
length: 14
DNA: TGTGCCAGCTGGCCAATGGACAGTAATTCACCCCTCCACTTT
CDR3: CASWPMDSNSPLHF

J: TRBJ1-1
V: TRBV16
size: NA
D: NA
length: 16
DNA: TGTGCCAGCAGCCAATCCGGGCGGGCCCGGGGCACTGGAGCTTTCTTT
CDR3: CASSQSGRARGTGAFF

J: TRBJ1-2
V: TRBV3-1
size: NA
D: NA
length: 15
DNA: TGTGCCAGCAGCCAAAAGGTTGGGACAACGTATGGCTACACCTTC
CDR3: CASSQKVGTTYGYTF

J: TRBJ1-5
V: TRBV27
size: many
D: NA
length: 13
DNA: TGTGCCAGCAGTCCCCTAAACAATCAGCCCCAGCATTTT
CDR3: CASSPLNNQPQHF

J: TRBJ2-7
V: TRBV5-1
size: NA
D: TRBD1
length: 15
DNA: TGCGCCAGCAGCTTGACAGGGGCCGGTTTTGAAGAGCAGTACTTC
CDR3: CASSLTGAGFEEQYF

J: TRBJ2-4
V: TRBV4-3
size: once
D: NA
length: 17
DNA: TGCGCCAGCAGCCAAGCCCCTAGTTTGGTAGCCAAAAACATTCAGTACTTC
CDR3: CASSQAPSLVAKNIQYF

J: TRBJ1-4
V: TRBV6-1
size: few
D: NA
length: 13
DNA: TGTGCCGTCCGCGGGGGACTAAATGAAAAACTGTTTTTT
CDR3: CAVRGGLNEKLFF

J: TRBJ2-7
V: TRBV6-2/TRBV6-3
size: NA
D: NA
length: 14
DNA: TGTGCCAGCAGTTCCCTAGACAACCCGTACGAGCAGTACTTC
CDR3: CASSSLDNPYEQYF

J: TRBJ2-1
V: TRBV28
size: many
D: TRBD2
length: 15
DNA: TGTGCCAGCAGTTTAGCAGCGGGAGGCACGAATGAGCAGTTCTTC
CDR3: CASSLAAGGTNEQFF

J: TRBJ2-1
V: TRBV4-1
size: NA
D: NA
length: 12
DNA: TGCGCCAGCAGCCAATTGACAGATGAGCAGTTCTTC
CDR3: CASSQLTDEQFF

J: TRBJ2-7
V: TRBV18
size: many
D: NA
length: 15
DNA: TGTGCCAGCTCACCCGTTAGCGCCCGCTCCTACGAGCAGTACTTC
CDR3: CASSPVSARSYEQYF

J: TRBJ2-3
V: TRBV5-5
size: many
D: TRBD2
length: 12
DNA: TGTGCCAGCAGCTTGCCGGGGGGTGCGCAGTATTTT
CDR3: CASSLPGGAQYF

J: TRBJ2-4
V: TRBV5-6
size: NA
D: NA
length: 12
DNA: TGTGCCAGCAGCTTGTACGGGGACATTCAGTACTTC
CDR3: CASSLYGDIQYF

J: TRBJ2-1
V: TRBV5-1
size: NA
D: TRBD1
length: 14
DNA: TGCGCCAGCACGGGGACAGGGGGCGGGAATGAGCAGTTCTTC
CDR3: CASTGTGGGNEQFF

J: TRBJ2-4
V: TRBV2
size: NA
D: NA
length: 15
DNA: TGTGCCAGCAGTGACTGGCAGGCGGCCAAAAACATTCAGTACTTC
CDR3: CASSDWQAAKNIQYF

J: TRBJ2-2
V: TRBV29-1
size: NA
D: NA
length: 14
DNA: TGCAGCGTTGTAGGGGCCCACCCCGCCGGGGAGCTGTTTTTT
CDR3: CSVVGAHPAGELFF

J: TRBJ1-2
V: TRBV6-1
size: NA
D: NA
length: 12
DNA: TGTGCCAGCAGTGCAGGGCATTATGGCTACACCTTC
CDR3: CASSAGHYGYTF

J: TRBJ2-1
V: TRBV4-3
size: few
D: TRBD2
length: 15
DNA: TGCGCCAGCAGCCAGGGTAGCGGGAGGGACAATGAGCAGTTCTTC
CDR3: CASSQGSGRDNEQFF

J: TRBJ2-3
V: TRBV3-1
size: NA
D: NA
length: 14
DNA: TGTGCCAGCAGCCCCCGACGGATCACAGATACGCAGTATTTT
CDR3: CASSPRRITDTQYF

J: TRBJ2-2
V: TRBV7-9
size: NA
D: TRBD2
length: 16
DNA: TGTGCCAGCAGCTCCGCGGGAGCTGGGAACACCGGGGAGCTGTTTTTT
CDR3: CASSSAGAGNTGELFF

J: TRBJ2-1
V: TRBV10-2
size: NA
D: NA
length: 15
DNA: TGCGCCAGCAGTGAGTTCAGCGGGCTTTACAATGAGCAGTTCTTC
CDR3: CASSEFSGLYNEQFF

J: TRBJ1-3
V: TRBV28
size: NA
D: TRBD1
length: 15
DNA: TGTGCCAGCAAATCGTCAGGGGGCGGCGGAAACACCATATATTTT
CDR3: CASKSSGGGGNTIYF

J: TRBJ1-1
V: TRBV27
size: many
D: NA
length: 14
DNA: TGTGCCAGCAGTTTATACGTAGGGAACACTGAAGCTTTCTTT
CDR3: CASSLYVGNTEAFF

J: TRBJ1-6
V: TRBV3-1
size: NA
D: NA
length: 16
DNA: TGTGCCAGCAGCATCAGACTGGGGGCCTATAATTCACCCCTCCACTTT
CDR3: CASSIRLGAYNSPLHF

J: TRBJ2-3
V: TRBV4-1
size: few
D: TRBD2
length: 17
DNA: TGCGCCAGCAGCCAAGATTTTCTAGCGGGGGCCACAGATACGCAGTATTTT
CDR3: CASSQDFLAGATDTQYF

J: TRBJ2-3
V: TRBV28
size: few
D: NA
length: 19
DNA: TGTGCCAGCAGTTTATGGGGGCTGGGTGGCGGAGGTAACACAGATACGCAGTATTTT
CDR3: CASSLWGLGGGGNTDTQYF

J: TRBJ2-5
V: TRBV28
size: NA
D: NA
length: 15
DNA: TGTGCCAGCAGTTTAAGAACAGGGTTGAGAGAGACCCAGTACTTC
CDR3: CASSLRTGLRETQYF

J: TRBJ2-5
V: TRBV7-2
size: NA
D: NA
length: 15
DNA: TGTGCCAGCAGCTTAAGAGGCAGGGAGTGGGAGACCCAGTACTTC
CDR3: CASSLRGREWETQYF

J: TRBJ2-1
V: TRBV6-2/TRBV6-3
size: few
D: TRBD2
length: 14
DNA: TGTGCCAGCAGGTTAGCGGGAGCCTACAATGAGCAGTTCTTC
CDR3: CASRLAGAYNEQFF

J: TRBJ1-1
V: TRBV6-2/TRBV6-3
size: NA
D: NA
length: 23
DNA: NA
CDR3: CASTNQTSMYLCASTDKGTEAFF

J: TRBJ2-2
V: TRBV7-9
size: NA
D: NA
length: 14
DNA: TGTGCCAGCAGCATGGAGGGGAGGACCGGGGAGCTGTTTTTT
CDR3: CASSMEGRTGELFF

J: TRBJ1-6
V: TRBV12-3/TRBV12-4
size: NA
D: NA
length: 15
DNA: TGTGCCAGCAGGGGATCGGGCCCCTATAATTCACCCCTCCACTTT
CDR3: CASRGSGPYNSPLHF

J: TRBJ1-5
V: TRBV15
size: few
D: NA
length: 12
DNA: TGTGCCACCAGCATCTCTGATCAGCCCCAGCATTTT
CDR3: CATSISDQPQHF

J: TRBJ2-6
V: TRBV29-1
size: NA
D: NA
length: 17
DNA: TGCAGCGCCCAGACCCGAGGGAGGGGGGCTGGGGCCAACGTCCTGACTTTC
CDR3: CSAQTRGRGAGANVLTF

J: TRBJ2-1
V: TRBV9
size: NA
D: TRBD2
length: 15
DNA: TGTGCCAGCAGCGTAGCACTAGCGGCTTACAATGAGCAGTTCTTC
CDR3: CASSVALAAYNEQFF

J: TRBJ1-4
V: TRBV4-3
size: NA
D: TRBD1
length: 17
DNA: TGCGCCAGCAGCCCTTCCTCCGGGACAGGGTCTAATGAAAAACTGTTTTTT
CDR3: CASSPSSGTGSNEKLFF

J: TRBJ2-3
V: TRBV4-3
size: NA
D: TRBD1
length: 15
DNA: TGCGCCAGCAGCCAAGGGACAGGGAATGGGGATACGCAGTATTTT
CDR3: CASSQGTGNGDTQYF

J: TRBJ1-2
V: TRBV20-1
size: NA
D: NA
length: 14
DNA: TGCAGTGCTAGCCCCGGGAAGGGCAGGGATGGCTACACCTTC
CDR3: CSASPGKGRDGYTF

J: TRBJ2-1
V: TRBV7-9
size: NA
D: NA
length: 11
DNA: TGTGCCAGCAGCTTTAGCTCTGAGCAGTTCTTC
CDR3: CASSFSSEQFF

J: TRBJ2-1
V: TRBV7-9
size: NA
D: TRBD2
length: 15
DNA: TGTGCCAGCAGCCTAGCGGATAATGGGGACAATGAGCAGTTCTTC
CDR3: CASSLADNGDNEQFF

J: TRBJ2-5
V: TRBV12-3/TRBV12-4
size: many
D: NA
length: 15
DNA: TGTGCCAGCAGTTTAGCGGGAGAAAAGCAAGAGACCCAGTACTTC
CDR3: CASSLAGEKQETQYF

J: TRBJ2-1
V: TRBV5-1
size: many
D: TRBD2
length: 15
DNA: TGCGCCAGCAGCACGGGACTAGCGGGAGTGGGAGAGCAGTTCTTC
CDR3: CASSTGLAGVGEQFF

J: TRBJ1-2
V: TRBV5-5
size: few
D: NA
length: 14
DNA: TGTGCCAGCAGCTTTCTGGGGGGGCGGAGTGGCTACACCTTC
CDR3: CASSFLGGRSGYTF

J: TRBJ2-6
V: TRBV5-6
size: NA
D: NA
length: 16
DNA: TGTGCCAGCAGCTCCCTGCTCGGATCTGGGGCCAACGTCCTGACTTTC
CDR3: CASSSLLGSGANVLTF

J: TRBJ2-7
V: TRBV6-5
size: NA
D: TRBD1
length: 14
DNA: TGTGCCAGCAGTTACCGGGACAGGAGGGACGAGCAGTACTTC
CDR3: CASSYRDRRDEQYF

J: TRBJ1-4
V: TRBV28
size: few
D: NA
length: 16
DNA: TGTGCCAGCAGTCCCCTCAGGACAGTTGTGGGTGAAAAACTGTTTTTT
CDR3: CASSPLRTVVGEKLFF

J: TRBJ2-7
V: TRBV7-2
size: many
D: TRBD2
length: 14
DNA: TGTGCCAGCGGGTCGGGAGGGCCTGGGTACGAGCAGTACTTC
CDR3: CASGSGGPGYEQYF

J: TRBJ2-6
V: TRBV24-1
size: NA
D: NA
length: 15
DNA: TGTGCCACCAGTGATTCCTGGACTGGGGCCAACGTCCTGACTTTC
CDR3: CATSDSWTGANVLTF

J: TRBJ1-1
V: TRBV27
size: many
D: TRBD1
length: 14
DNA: TGTGCCAGCAGTTTCTTGACAGGGGGCACTGAAGCTTTCTTT
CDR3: CASSFLTGGTEAFF